These T cell receptor beta chains were read from a single sample in a study of blood T cell repertoires in COVID-19. The repertoire was sequenced with immunoSEQ multiplex PCR; TCRdb's copy has only in-frame clones and lacks some. The sample records about 140,000 clones, roughly four fifths being singletons. Sequencing used peripheral blood. All receptors derive from a woman over 75 with acute or convalescent COVID-19. Each CDR3 is given with its conserved first and last residue. The D gene is left open where the match is weak. Size values are once, few and many counts, or a class for expanded clones, and some rows have none.

>.|.|TRBV5-1|TRBJ2-2
TGCGCCAGCAGCTCTAACATAGACAGGATAAACACCGGGGAGCTGTTTTTT
CASSSNIDRINTGELFF
>TRBD1|once|TRBV6-1|TRBJ2-1
TGTGCCAGCAGTGAGTGGGACAGGGTTTACAATGAGCAGTTCTTC
CASSEWDRVYNEQFF
>TRBD1|.|TRBV5-1|TRBJ2-2
TGCGCCAGCAGCTTCCCTTGGACAGGGGCCACCGGGGAGCTGTTTTTT
CASSFPWTGATGELFF
>.|.|TRBV11-3|TRBJ2-7
TGTGCCAGCAGCCCCCGCGGCGGTAACTACGAGCAGTACTTC
CASSPRGGNYEQYF
>TRBD2|few|TRBV7-8|TRBJ2-7
TGTGCCAGCAGCGTAACACGCGGGAGAGGGAAATTCACCCCCTACGAGCAGTACTTC
CASSVTRGRGKFTPYEQYF
>.|.|TRBV9|TRBJ1-5
TGTGCCAGCAGTTACGACATCGATCAGCCCCAGCATTTT
CASSYDIDQPQHF
>.|few|TRBV2|TRBJ2-3
TGTGCCAGCAGTGAGGTGTCCCCGGGGATCACCGATACGCAGTATTTT
CASSEVSPGITDTQYF
>TRBD2|.|TRBV6-5|TRBJ2-7
TGTGCCAGCAGTTTTCAAGCGGGAGCGACCTACGAGCAGTACTTC
CASSFQAGATYEQYF
>TRBD2|.|TRBV28|TRBJ2-7
TGTGCCAGCAGTGCCGGCCTAGCGGTCTACGAGCAGTACTTC
CASSAGLAVYEQYF
>TRBD1|once|TRBV5-4|TRBJ2-1
TGTGCCAGCAGCCTGGATATGGGACAGTACAATGAGCAGTTCTTC
CASSLDMGQYNEQFF
>.|.|TRBV5-8|TRBJ2-7
TGTGCCAGCAGCTTCTACCCGACATCCCTCTCCTCTAAGGCCTACTACGAGCAGTACTTC
CASSFYPTSLSSKAYYEQYF
>.|once|TRBV18|TRBJ2-1
TGTGCCAGCTCAACTAACGCCATAGCGTACGGGAATGAGCAGTTCTTC
CASSTNAIAYGNEQFF
>TRBD2|.|TRBV27|TRBJ2-7
TGTGCCAGCGGGATTAGCGGGACCCGTGGCGAGCAGTACTTC
CASGISGTRGEQYF
>TRBD1|.|TRBV19|TRBJ1-2
TGTGCCAGTAGTATAGCCGGACAGGGATGGAACTATGGCTACACCTTC
CASSIAGQGWNYGYTF
>.|.|TRBV7-7|TRBJ1-1
TGTGCCAGCAGCGCGACAGGGAACACTGAAGCTTTCTTT
CASSATGNTEAFF
>.|.|TRBV29-1|TRBJ1-1
TGCAGCGTTGGGGAGGGCCGAGCGGGGGTTTGGAATGAAGCTTTCTTT
CSVGEGRAGVWNEAFF
>.|.|TRBV19|TRBJ2-1
TGTGCCAGTACCACAGGGACGGATGAGCAGTTCTTC
CASTTGTDEQFF